The clone carrying this TCR beta chain appeared once. Germline V gene data show CDR1 as LGHDT and CDR2 as YNNKEL (reference sequence). CDR3 size: 15 residues. Trimming left V 5 bases short and J 8 bases short, with 18 bases between. The table came from immunoSEQ multiplex PCR; TCRdb's copy has only in-frame clones and leaves some out. The data hold about 65,000 clones, with around four fifths observed a single time. The source of the sample is a study of blood T cell repertoires in COVID-19. Study-level background: T cells, B-cell-depleted T cells, or PBMCs provided the cDNA or gDNA that served as material.

The chain uses TRBV3-1 (or the pseudogene TRBV3-2) and TRBJ1-4; D is possibly TRBD1 (6 bases). The sequencing input was peripheral blood. The receptor's source is a man aged 80 or over with acute or convalescent COVID-19. This chain's CDR3 is CASSSRQVGSEKLFF. CDR3 DNA sequence: TGTGCCAGCAGCTCCCGACAGGTAGGCTCGGAAAAACTGTTTTTT.